This TCR beta chain emerged from a study of shared clonotypes between healthy human individuals. Germline loops: CDR1 SGHNT, CDR2 YENEEA. This CDR3 spans 15 amino acids. V lost 5 bases and J lost 6; bases outside the gene matches: 3. Donors had no recently reported acute infections or vaccinations and were HIV-negative. Genomic DNA for unsorted samples, which was extracted with the QIAamp DNA Blood Mini kit, came from some 84 million PBMCs. Each subset's genomic DNA was shared equally among a number of immunoSEQ plates. Input per replicate PCR of unsorted PBMC was 300 ng DNA, corresponding to 25,000 to 30,000 T cell genomes. Some clones are missing from TCRdb's copy, which holds only in-frame ones; the method was immunoSEQ multiplex PCR. This table holds 450,000 or so clones, approximately 71% found once.

The sample was PBMCs. This sequence was found in a woman in her forties in good health. Some clones in this sample may be carry-over from other donors' samples. This rearrangement joins TRBV11-3 to TRBJ2-2; TRBD2 agrees at 13 bases. CDR3 sequence (DNA): TGTGCCAGCAGCCGGACTAGCGGGAGAGCCGGGGAGCTGTTTTTT. This translates into CASSRTSGRAGELFF.